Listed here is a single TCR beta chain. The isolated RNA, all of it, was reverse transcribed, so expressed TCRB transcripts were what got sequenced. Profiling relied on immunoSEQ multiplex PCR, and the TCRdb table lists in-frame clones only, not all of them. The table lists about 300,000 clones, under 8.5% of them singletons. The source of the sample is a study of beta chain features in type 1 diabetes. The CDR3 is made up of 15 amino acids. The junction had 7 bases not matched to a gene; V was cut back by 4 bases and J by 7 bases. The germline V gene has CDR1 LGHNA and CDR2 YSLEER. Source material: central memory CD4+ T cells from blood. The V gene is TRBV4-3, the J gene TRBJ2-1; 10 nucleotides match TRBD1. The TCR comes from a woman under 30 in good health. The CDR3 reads CASSRLTGGKNEQFF. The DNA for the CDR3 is TGCGCCAGCAGCCGGCTGACAGGGGGCAAGAATGAGCAGTTCTTC.